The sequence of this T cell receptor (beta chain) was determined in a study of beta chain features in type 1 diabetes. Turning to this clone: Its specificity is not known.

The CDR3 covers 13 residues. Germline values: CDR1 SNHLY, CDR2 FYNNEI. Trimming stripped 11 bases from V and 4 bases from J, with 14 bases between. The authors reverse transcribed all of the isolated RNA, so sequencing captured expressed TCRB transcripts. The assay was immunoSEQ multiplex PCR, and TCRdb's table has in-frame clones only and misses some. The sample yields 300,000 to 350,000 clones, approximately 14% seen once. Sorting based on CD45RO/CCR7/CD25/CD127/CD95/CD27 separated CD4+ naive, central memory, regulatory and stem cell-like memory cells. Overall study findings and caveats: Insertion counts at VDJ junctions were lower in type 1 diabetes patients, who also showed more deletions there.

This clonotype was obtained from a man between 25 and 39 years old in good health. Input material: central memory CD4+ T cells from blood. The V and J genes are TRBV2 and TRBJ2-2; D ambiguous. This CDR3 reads CASAVGFTGELFF. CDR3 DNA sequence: TGTGCCTCCGCGGTAGGGTTCACCGGGGAGCTGTTTTTT.